A single sample is the source of the 21 T cell receptor beta chains below, sequenced in a study of human T cells and chemical hapten exposure. The time point here: patch test 1, 2 weeks after DPC sensitization. The treatment here: therapeutic diphenylcyclopropenone sensitization with weekly scalp DPC. TCRdb ran MiXCR on the RACE reads and lists one entry per CDR3 protein. The sample has tens of thousands of distinct CDR3 sequences, 12% seen once. This specimen was whole blood, taken in connection with sensitization to the hapten diphenylcyclopropenone (DPC). These TCRs come from a woman aged 55-69 years with alopecia areata. Some clones in this sample may be carry-over from other donors' samples.

This clonotype was found many times. V is TRBV7-8 and J is TRBJ2-7; 9 positions agree with TRBD1. With 4 bases clipped from V and 3 bases from J, the junction kept 7 bases outside the gene matches. CDR1 is SGHVS, CDR2 FQNEAQ, per germline. This CDR3 contains 15 residues. The CDR3 nucleotides read TGTGCCAGCAGCTCCCACAGGGGGCTTAACTACGAGCAGTACTTC. Translated: CASSSHRGLNYEQYF. Based on the CDR3 plus reference TRBV7-8 and TRBJ2-7, the full variable domain is GAGVSQSPRYKVAKRGQDVALRCDPISGHVSLFWYQQALGQGPEFLTYFQNEAQLDKSGLPSDRFFAERPEGSVSTLKIQRTQQEDSAVYLCASSSHRGLNYEQYFGPGTRLTVT.

This clonotype came up many times. The genes are TRBV4-2 and TRBJ1-6; no reliable D call. CDR1 is LGHNA and CDR2 is YNFKEQ in the germline V gene. The CDR3 length is 16 residues. V shed 0 bases and J shed 3 bases, with 9 bases lying between them. The CDR3 DNA follows: TGTGCCAGCAGCCAAGAGGGAGCCATCTATAATTCACCCCTCCACTTT. Translated: CASSQEGAIYNSPLHF.

This clonotype was observed a handful of times. This chain connects TRBV10-1 to TRBJ2-7, with D perhaps being TRBD1 or TRBD2 (5 bases each). Looked up from germline, CDR1 is WNHNN and CDR2 is SYGVQD (reference sequence). The CDR3 has 16 residues. V lost 6 bases to trimming and J lost 4 bases, with 22 bases between them. The CDR3, as DNA: TGCGCCAGCAGCGGACCCGGGACCCTACCGACTTACGAGCAGTACTTC. As protein: CASSGPGTLPTYEQYF.

This clonotype has only a few counts. This chain links TRBV29-1 with TRBJ1-5; weak D call: TRBD1 (6 bases). Trimming pared 4 bases from V and 1 base from J, leaving 11 bases between. Germline V gene sequence: CDR1 SQVTM, CDR2 ANQGSEA. The CDR3 has 14 residues. For the CDR3, the DNA is TGCAGCGTTGGGGCAGGGGTAAGCAATCAGCCCCAGCATTTT. Translated: CSVGAGVSNQPQHF.

This clonotype has only a few counts. The CDR3 sequence is CASSEEKRPQHF. CDR3 nucleotides: TGTGCCAGCAGTGAGGAGAAACGGCCCCAGCATTTT. The chain joins TRBV25-1 to TRBJ1-5; no clear D. The ends were cut back, 3 bases at V and 9 bases at J, with 9 bases in the middle. The CDR3 has 12 amino acids. The V gene's germline CDR1 is MGHDK and CDR2 SYGVNS.

This chain connects TRBV5-5 to TRBJ2-1, with D uncertain. Germline values: CDR1 SGHKS, CDR2 YYEKEE (reference sequence). The CDR3 is made up of 16 amino acids. Trimming left V 1 base short and J 8 bases short, with 19 bases between. The CDR3 DNA sequence: TGTGCCAGCAGCTTGACGACGGGTAACTCGGGCGATGAGCAGTTCTTC. This encodes CASSLTTGNSGDEQFF.

The chain uses TRBV18 and TRBJ1-1; D unresolved. The CDR3 is 13 residues long. CDR1 is KGHSH, CDR2 LQKENI, per germline. Trimming stripped 1 base from V and 4 bases from J, with 7 bases between. The CDR3 bases are TGTGCCAGCTCACCACTGGAGAGCACTGAAGCTTTCTTT. Encoded protein: CASSPLESTEAFF.

The chain couples TRBV2 to TRBJ2-7; D not resolved. CDR3 length: 12 amino acids. CDR1 is SNHLY and CDR2 is FYNNEI in the germline V gene. V was trimmed by 3 bases and J by 3 bases, leaving 6 bases between them. CDR3 sequence: CASSESGYEQYF. CDR3 DNA: TGTGCCAGCAGTGAGTCAGGCTACGAGCAGTACTTC.

This clonotype was seen at least ten times. The J gene is TRBJ2-4, the V gene TRBV7-2; TRBD1 or TRBD2 may be the D gene (5 bases each). Germline-derived CDR1 and CDR2 are SGHTA and FQGNSA. V was cut by 5 bases and J by 0 bases, with 14 bases left in between. This CDR3 has 16 amino acids. The CDR3 spells CASSTRQTIAKNIQYF. The DNA for the CDR3 is TGTGCCAGCAGCACTAGACAGACCATAGCCAAAAACATTCAGTACTTC.

There are a few counts of this clonotype. This chain's CDR3 is CASSETTAQETQYF. Written as DNA, the CDR3 is TGCGCCAGCAGTGAGACGACGGCCCAAGAGACCCAGTACTTC. This sequence joins TRBV10-1 and TRBJ2-5, with unresolved D. CDR1 is WNHNN, CDR2 SYGVQD, per germline (reference sequence). V was pared by 2 bases and J by 1 base, with 8 bases between. The CDR3 loop spans 14 amino acids.

This clonotype was seen many times. This chain connects TRBV6-6 to TRBJ1-2, with D possibly being TRBD1 (5 bases). Germline values: CDR1 MNHNY, CDR2 SVGAGI (reference sequence). V lost 6 bases to trimming and J lost 7 bases, with 21 bases between them. CDR3 size: 15 residues. The CDR3 reads CASSPYGAAMRGYTF. CDR3 nucleotides: TGTGCCAGCAGCCCATATGGGGCCGCTATGCGTGGCTACACCTTC.

The rearrangement links TRBV18 to TRBJ2-7; no clear D. The germline V and J ends were trimmed by 3 bases and 0 bases, with 6 bases remaining between them. This CDR3 is 13 amino acids long. Germline V gene lookup returns CDR1 KGHSH and CDR2 LQKENI. DNA for the CDR3: TGTGCCAGCTCACCCCTGAGCTCCTACGAGCAGTACTTC. It specifies CASSPLSSYEQYF.

In the case of this clonotype: It may be a read error: a sequence one base away is much more abundant. This chain joins TRBV5-1 and TRBJ1-3, with D uncertain. CDR1 and CDR2 (germline): SGHRS, YFSETQ. The CDR3 contains 14 residues. The CDR3 nucleotides are TGCGCCGGCAGCTTGGACCTCTCTGGAAACACCATATATTTT. Residues: CAGSLDLSGNTIYF.

The chain combines TRBV7-9 with TRBJ2-7; 13 bases agree with TRBD2. The CDR3 sequence is 15 residues long. CDR1 and CDR2 (germline): SEHNR, FQNEAQ (reference sequence). Trimming took 5 bases from V and 4 from J; bases not matched to a gene: 5. The CDR3 is CASSPGTSGEYEQYF. DNA for the CDR3: TGTGCCAGCAGCCCAGGGACTAGCGGGGAGTACGAGCAGTACTTC.

The rearrangement uses TRBV29-1 and TRBJ2-1; D gene unclear. The CDR3 has 13 residues. The V gene's germline CDR1 is SQVTM and CDR2 ANQGSEA. The V and J ends lost 6 bases and 3 bases respectively, with 12 bases between them. The CDR3 protein is CSVVQQVYNEQFF. Here the CDR3 DNA reads TGCAGCGTGGTTCAACAAGTCTACAATGAGCAGTTCTTC.

This clonotype was counted many times. This CDR3 reads CASSLLGYGTDTQYF. CDR3 sequence (DNA): TGCGCCAGCAGCTTATTGGGGTACGGCACAGATACGCAGTATTTT. The rearrangement links TRBV5-1 to TRBJ2-3, with D hard to call. The CDR3 is 15 amino acids. V lost 2 bases to trimming and J lost 1 base, with 11 bases between them. Germline V gene lookup returns CDR1 SGHRS and CDR2 YFSETQ. Looking up the rest from reference TRBV5-1 and TRBJ2-3 gives the full variable domain: KAGVTQTPRYLIKTRGQQVTLSCSPISGHRSVSWYQQTPGQGLQFLFEYFSETQRNKGNFPGRFSGRQFSNSRSEMNVSTLELGDSALYLCASSLLGYGTDTQYFGPGTRLTVL.

In nucleotides, the CDR3 is TGCAGTGCTGACAGGGCCCTCCAAAAAAACATTCAGTACTTC. It yields the protein CSADRALQKNIQYF. This chain joins TRBV20-1 and TRBJ2-4, with 7 bases fitting TRBD1. From germline, CDR1 is DFQATT and CDR2 SNEGSKA (reference sequence). The CDR3 length is 14 residues. With V trimmed by 5 bases and J by 4 bases, 8 bases remained unmatched.

This chain uses TRBV6-1 with TRBJ2-1; D gene uncertain. The germline gives CDR1 MNHNS, CDR2 SASEGT. Trimming took 1 base from V and 3 from J, leaving 10 bases between them. The CDR3 contains 15 residues. The CDR3 spells CASSEVSGIYNEQFF. DNA of the CDR3: TGTGCCAGCAGTGAAGTATCGGGCATCTACAATGAGCAGTTCTTC.

The chain couples TRBV3-1 to TRBJ2-3, with D unresolved. With 2 bases removed from V and 1 base from J, the gap between germline ends came to 10 bases. The CDR3 loop spans 15 amino acids. The germline CDR1 and CDR2 sequences are LGHDT and YNNKEL (reference sequence). The CDR3 DNA reads TGTGCCAGCAGCCAATCGACACTTCGCACAGATACGCAGTATTTT. Encoded protein: CASSQSTLRTDTQYF.

There are many counts of this clonotype. The genes are TRBV3-1 and TRBJ2-6; TRBD1 matches at 9 bases. With V trimmed by 4 bases and J by 2 bases, 9 bases remained unmatched. The CDR3 spans 18 residues. Germline loops: CDR1 LGHDT, CDR2 YNNKEL (reference sequence). The CDR3 DNA reads TGTGCCAGCAGCCCGGGACAGGGAGGAGTCCCTGGGGCCAACGTCCTGACTTTC. This gives the protein CASSPGQGGVPGANVLTF.

This clonotype was observed a handful of times. The DNA for the CDR3 is TGCGCCAGCTCTCCCGAGCAACGGGGGTTGGAGACCCAGTACTTC. This sequence encodes CASSPEQRGLETQYF. The chain uses TRBV5-1 and TRBJ2-5; a possible D gene is TRBD2 (6 bases). With 7 bases removed from V and 5 bases from J, the gap between germline ends came to 21 bases. The CDR3 has 15 amino acids. The V gene's germline CDR1 is SGHRS and CDR2 YFSETQ.